Listed here are 24 T cell receptor beta chains from one sample, sequenced in a study of OX40 agonist ivuxolimab in advanced cancers. Method: immunoSEQ multiplex PCR; TCRdb's copy keeps in-frame clones and lacks some. The top ten clones hold about 1.3% of a sample with under 95,000 clones, 87% of them seen once. Sample: CD4+ or CD8+ T cells sorted from blood, taken in a trial of the OX40 agonist ivuxolimab. These receptors came from an adult with an advanced solid tumor such as melanoma, head and neck, liver or kidney cancer.

The chain combines TRBV19 with TRBJ2-3, with 10 bases lining up with TRBD1. After removal of 4 bases from V and 3 bases from J, the junction contained 1 base not matched to a gene. Germline CDR1 LNHDA, CDR2 SQIVND (reference sequence). This CDR3 region has 14 residues. The CDR3: CASSTGQGTDTQYF. The CDR3, as DNA: TGTGCCAGTAGTACGGGACAGGGGACAGATACGCAGTATTTT.

This sequence joins TRBV6-6 and TRBJ2-7; 7 bases fit TRBD1. The CDR3 extends over 12 amino acids. V was pared by 8 bases and J by 4 bases, with 5 bases of the junction left unmatched. The germline gives CDR1 MNHNY, CDR2 SVGAGI (reference sequence). The CDR3 nucleotides read TGTGCCAGCCGGACAGGACTTTACGAGCAGTACTTC. It yields the protein CASRTGLYEQYF.

This sequence joins TRBV10-1 and TRBJ1-2, with a tentative D call TRBD1 (5 bases). Per germline, CDR1 WNHNN and CDR2 SYGVQD (reference sequence). The germline V and J ends were trimmed by 2 bases and 0 bases, with 10 bases remaining between them. The CDR3 extends over 15 amino acids. The CDR3: CASSEVEGPNYGYTF. The CDR3 nucleotides read TGCGCCAGCAGTGAGGTCGAGGGGCCTAACTATGGCTACACCTTC.

This rearrangement joins TRBV28 to TRBJ2-7, with unresolved D. This CDR3 has 10 amino acids. V dropped 8 bases and J dropped 2 bases, with 4 bases sitting between them. Germline loops: CDR1 MDHEN, CDR2 SYDVKM. Here the CDR3 reads CASGTYEQYF. CDR3 bases: TGTGCCAGCGGAACCTACGAGCAGTACTTC.

This clone appeared a single time. This chain's CDR3 is CASSLTGTSGTGELFF. The CDR3 region has the DNA TGTGCCAGCAGCTTAACCGGGACTAGCGGCACCGGGGAGCTGTTTTTT. The rearrangement joins TRBV7-3 to TRBJ2-2, with 11 bases aligning to TRBD2. The ends lost 0 bases at V and 4 bases at J; junction bases unmatched: 1. The CDR3 has 16 residues. Per the germline V gene, CDR1 is SGHTA and CDR2 is FQGTGA.

The chain uses TRBV5-4 and TRBJ1-5; D unclear. Looked up from germline, CDR1 is SGHNT and CDR2 is YYREEE (reference sequence). Deletions cut 0 bases from V and 4 bases from J, with 17 bases between. The CDR3 contains 17 residues. The CDR3 coding sequence is TGTGCCAGCAGCTTGGGGGGAGGATCTAGGGCTAATCAGCCCCAGCATTTT. Translating gives CASSLGGGSRANQPQHF.

The genes are TRBV15 and TRBJ1-1; TRBD1 matches 8 bases. J gave up 3 bases and V 3 bases, and 6 bases lay outside the gene matches. Germline V CDR1 and CDR2: LNHNV, YYDKDF (reference sequence). The CDR3 runs 15 residues. The CDR3 here is CATSSGRQGYTEAFF. The CDR3 nucleotides read TGTGCCACCAGCAGCGGGAGACAGGGGTACACTGAAGCTTTCTTT.

V gene TRBV6-1 combines with J gene TRBJ2-7, with 7 bases aligning to TRBD2. The CDR3 length is 13 residues. CDR1 is MNHNS, CDR2 SASEGT, per germline. Unmatched junction bases numbered 7, after V lost 7 bases and J lost 4 bases. The CDR3 spells CASTAGRTYEQYF. The CDR3, as DNA: TGTGCCAGCACCGCCGGGAGGACTTACGAGCAGTACTTC.

The chain is built from TRBV4-3 and TRBJ1-6, with TRBD1 identical over 8 bases. The CDR3 has 16 amino acids. Germline CDR1 and CDR2: LGHNA and YSLEER. V was clipped by 0 bases and J by 6 bases; unmatched bases: 4. The CDR3 region is CASSQDRDRSNSPLHF. The CDR3 bases are TGCGCCAGCAGCCAAGATAGGGACAGGAGTAATTCACCCCTCCACTTT.

This chain links TRBV28 with TRBJ2-2, with no clear D. CDR1 MDHEN and CDR2 SYDVKM come from the germline V gene. The ends were cut back, 7 bases at V and 0 bases at J, with 9 bases in the middle. CDR3 size: 14 residues. Here the CDR3 reads CASIRSANTGELFF. DNA for the CDR3: TGTGCCAGCATCAGGAGTGCGAACACCGGGGAGCTGTTTTTT. The complete variable domain, with remaining parts taken from reference TRBV28 and TRBJ2-2, reads DVKVTQSSRYLVKRTGEKVFLECVQDMDHENMFWYRQDPGLGLRLIYFSYDVKMKEKGDIPEGYSVSREKKERFSLILESASTNQTSMYLCASIRSANTGELFFGEGSRLTVL.

The chain carries TRBV6-5 and TRBJ1-4; 9 nucleotides agree with TRBD1. V gave up 5 bases and J gave up 7 bases; unmatched junction bases: 5. Germline CDR1 reads MNHEY; CDR2 reads SVGAGI. The CDR3 contains 14 residues. CDR3 sequence reads: CASSRRDRAEKLFF. The CDR3 DNA sequence: TGTGCCAGCAGTCGCCGGGACAGGGCTGAAAAACTGTTTTTT.

The rearrangement joins TRBV30 to TRBJ2-4; D is possibly TRBD1 (5 bases). The length of the CDR3 is 13 residues. Trimming cost V 1 base and J 3 bases, with 7 bases left between them. Per germline, CDR1 GTSNPN and CDR2 SVGIG (reference sequence). The CDR3 DNA is TGTGCCTGGAGTGCAGACAGCAAAAACATTCAGTACTTC. It translates to CAWSADSKNIQYF.

CDR3 sequence reads: CATLSGRGDEQFF. The CDR3 bases are TGTGCCACCCTTAGCGGGAGGGGTGATGAGCAGTTCTTC. J is TRBJ2-1 and V is TRBV10-3, with 11 bases lining up with TRBD2. Germline trimming cut 10 bases from V and 8 bases from J; bases unmatched to any gene: 7. Germline V CDR1 and CDR2: ENHRY, SYGVKD. The CDR3 spans 13 residues.

The chain uses TRBV7-8 and TRBJ1-5; D might be TRBD1 (5 bases). With 5 bases removed from V and 6 bases from J, the gap between germline ends came to 14 bases. CDR1 SGHVS and CDR2 FQNEAQ come from the germline V gene. The CDR3 length is 14 residues. CDR3 sequence reads: CASSPDSLRQPQHF. The CDR3 nucleotides read TGTGCCAGCAGCCCTGACAGTCTACGTCAGCCCCAGCATTTT.

The V and J genes are TRBV9 and TRBJ1-5, with TRBD1 matching over 9 bases. The CDR3 has 15 amino acids. The V and J ends lost 8 bases and 6 bases, in that order; junction bases with no gene match: 12. In germline, CDR1 is SGDLS, CDR2 YYNGEE. The CDR3 sequence: CASSPGQGTRQPQHF. CDR3 nucleotides: TGTGCCAGTTCCCCGGGACAGGGTACTCGTCAGCCCCAGCATTTT.

The chain is built from TRBV9 and TRBJ2-5; 9 bases are shared with TRBD2. The CDR3 is made up of 17 amino acids. Germline V gene lookup returns CDR1 SGDLS and CDR2 YYNGEE. Trimming took 3 bases from V and 5 from J; bases not matched to a gene: 14. CDR3 nucleotides: TGTGCCAGCAGCGCTGCCTTAGCGGGGGTGGGGCGGGAGACCCAGTACTTC. Translation gives CASSAALAGVGRETQYF.

The chain is built from TRBV7-2 and TRBJ1-1; D is ambiguous. The CDR3 runs 15 residues. V was clipped by 3 bases and J by 1 base, with 12 bases between them. Germline CDR1 and CDR2: SGHTA and FQGNSA. The CDR3 DNA follows: TGTGCCAGCAGCTTGTGGTGGACCCAGAACACTGAAGCTTTCTTT. The encoded protein is CASSLWWTQNTEAFF.

The chain's CDR3 is CASSPLGTGTAIYEQYF. The DNA for the CDR3 is TGTGCCAGCAGTCCACTTGGTACCGGGACAGCTATCTACGAGCAGTACTTC. The chain carries TRBV28 and TRBJ2-7, with TRBD1 matching 7 bases. Germline V gene lookup returns CDR1 MDHEN and CDR2 SYDVKM. This CDR3 is built from 17 residues. With 5 bases clipped from V and 3 bases from J, the junction kept 16 bases outside the gene matches.

This clone showed up just once. The chain is built from TRBV28 and TRBJ1-5, with D unresolved. The germline gives CDR1 MDHEN, CDR2 SYDVKM. V was trimmed by 1 base and J by 8 bases, leaving 12 bases between them. The CDR3 contains 14 residues. The CDR3 sequence: CASSLSVAFEPQHF. The CDR3 DNA follows: TGTGCCAGCAGTTTATCCGTGGCTTTTGAGCCCCAGCATTTT.

The chain links TRBV5-4 to TRBJ1-1; TRBD1 aligns across 8 bases. Losses at the gene ends were 4 bases for V and 5 bases for J; bases not matched to a gene: 10. This CDR3 comprises 15 residues. From germline, CDR1 is SGHNT and CDR2 YYREEE (reference sequence). CDR3 sequence reads: CASSRGTGGTTEAFF. CDR3 nucleotide sequence: TGTGCCAGCAGCCGGGGGACAGGCGGAACAACTGAAGCTTTCTTT.

J is TRBJ1-5 and V is TRBV30; D remains ambiguous. Trimming took off 2 bases at V and 8 bases at J, with 16 bases between the two ends. The V gene's germline CDR1 is GTSNPN and CDR2 SVGIG (reference sequence). The CDR3 totals 14 residues. CDR3 in amino acids: CAWSKDSSSEPQHF. Written as DNA, the CDR3 is TGTGCCTGGAGTAAGGATTCGAGTAGTGAGCCCCAGCATTTT.

The gene calls are TRBV30 and TRBJ2-3, with a tentative D call TRBD2 (6 bases). V lost 2 bases to trimming and J lost 0 bases, with 15 bases between them. The CDR3 spans 16 residues. Germline V lookup: CDR1 GTSNPN, CDR2 SVGIG (reference sequence). This chain's CDR3 is CAWSISGSGSTDTQYF. CDR3 sequence (DNA): TGTGCCTGGAGTATTTCCGGGAGCGGCAGCACAGATACGCAGTATTTT.

J is TRBJ2-2 and V is TRBV13; no clear D. V lost 0 bases, J lost 1 base, and 3 bases lay in between. This CDR3 is 14 amino acids long. Looked up from germline, CDR1 is PRHDT and CDR2 is FYEKMQ (reference sequence). CDR3 amino acids: CASSLGGNTGELFF. DNA of the CDR3: TGTGCCAGCAGCTTAGGGGGGAACACCGGGGAGCTGTTTTTT.

The chain has TRBV4-1 and TRBJ1-5; D ambiguous. The CDR3 has 15 residues. Deletions cut 0 bases from V and 0 bases from J, with 6 bases between. Looked up from germline, CDR1 is MGHRA and CDR2 is YSYEKL. CDR3 protein: CASSQDQDSNQPQHF. In DNA form, the CDR3 reads TGCGCCAGCAGCCAAGATCAGGATAGCAATCAGCCCCAGCATTTT.